The subject of this entry is one TCR beta chain. The sample belongs to a study of T cell changes during pregnancy in multiple sclerosis. Germline lookup yields CDR1 LNHDA and CDR2 SQIVND (reference sequence). The CDR3 sequence is 15 residues long. V gave up 3 bases and J gave up 10 bases, with 16 bases separating them. Generated by immunoSEQ multiplex PCR, the TCRdb table keeps only in-frame clones and is missing some. The top ten clones hold less than 2% of a sample with fewer than 85,000 clones, more than 90% of them seen once. This chain links TRBV19 with TRBJ1-6; possibly TRBD1 for D (5 bases). The receptor was derived from a female donor with multiple sclerosis, enrolled in a pregnancy study. The source was peripheral blood, collected in the second trimester of pregnancy. CDR3 loop: CASSILQAPGSPLHF. The CDR3, as DNA: TGTGCCAGTAGTATCCTACAGGCTCCAGGATCACCCCTCCACTTT. Looking up the rest from reference TRBV19 and TRBJ1-6 gives the full variable domain: DGGITQSPKYLFRKEGQNVTLSCEQNLNHDAMYWYRQDPGQGLRLIYYSQIVNDFQKGDIAEGYSVSREKKESFPLTVTSAQKNPTAFYLCASSILQAPGSPLHFGNGTRLTVT.